A selection of T cell receptor beta chains follows, all from one sample in a study of T-cell memory formation after mild COVID-19. TCRdb ran MiXCR on the 5' RACE reads and lists one entry per CDR3 protein. The sample has roughly 450,000 distinct CDR3 sequences, more than 15% seen once. Sequences were obtained from PBMCs or a T cell subset sorted from them (not recorded which). These receptors came from a man between 18 and 35 years old who had mild COVID-19 (a few samples of this study predate the infection). Cell type and time point are not known. Both conserved end residues are part of each CDR3. A D gene is named only where the DNA matches it firmly. Rows may omit the clone size; those that give it use once, few, many or a size class.

abundance,d_gene,j_gene,v_gene,CDR3nt,CDR3aa
.,.,TRBJ2-7,TRBV9,TGTGCCAGCAGTCTCGGGCGGTCGGCCTACGAGCAGTACTTC,CASSLGRSAYEQYF
.,.,TRBJ1-1,TRBV10-3,TGTGCCATCAGTGAGGTTCCGAACACTGAAGCTTTCTTT,CAISEVPNTEAFF
few,TRBD1,TRBJ1-1,TRBV6-5,TGTGCCAGCATCAGTATAGGGGGCGGAGGGGTGAACACTGAAGCTTTCTTT,CASISIGGGGVNTEAFF
.,.,TRBJ2-3,TRBV7-2,TGTGCCAGCAGCTTAGTCCCGATCGGGGATACGCAGTATTTT,CASSLVPIGDTQYF
few,.,TRBJ2-1,TRBV7-3,TGTGCCAGCAGCCCACCCGGGGGGCGGAATGAGCAGTTCTTC,CASSPPGGRNEQFF
few,.,TRBJ2-5,TRBV7-2,TGTGCCAGCAGCTTGGCGGGGTTGGGAGAGACCCAGTACTTC,CASSLAGLGETQYF
few,TRBD2,TRBJ2-1,TRBV5-1,TGCGCCAGCAGCTTGGCCATGCTAGCGGGGGGGAATGAGCAGTTCTTC,CASSLAMLAGGNEQFF
few,TRBD1,TRBJ2-3,TRBV29-1,TGCAGCGTTGACCCGGCAGGGGGAATGACAGATACGCAGTATTTT,CSVDPAGGMTDTQYF
.,.,TRBJ1-2,TRBV9,TGTGCCAGCAGCGAGGAAAGCCGGTTCGTTGGCTACACCTTC,CASSEESRFVGYTF
few,.,TRBJ1-3,TRBV2,TGTGCCAGCACGCCTGCAGGGTTCGGAAACACCATATATTTT,CASTPAGFGNTIYF
many,TRBD1,TRBJ2-7,TRBV11-2,TGTGCCAGCAGCTTAGGGACGACAGGGATGATCCACGAGCAGTACTTC,CASSLGTTGMIHEQYF
few,TRBD1,TRBJ1-2,TRBV27,TGTGCCAGCAGTTTATCGTCAGGGGGCGGCGATGGCTACACCTTC,CASSLSSGGGDGYTF
many,.,TRBJ2-1,TRBV2,TGTGCCAGCAGGGGTGGGTTCCTCTCCTACAATGAGCAGTTCTTC,CASRGGFLSYNEQFF
.,.,TRBJ1-6,TRBV9,TGTGCCAGCACGGACGGGATAAATTCACCCCTCCACTTT,CASTDGINSPLHF
few,.,TRBJ2-5,TRBV20-1,TGCAGTGCCCCCGTAGGGTTAGTAGAGACCCAGTACTTC,CSAPVGLVETQYF
.,.,TRBJ1-2,TRBV10-3,TGTGCCATCAGTGAGTCGAAGGGCAGCAATAGACATAACTATGGCTACACCTTC,CAISESKGSNRHNYGYTF
few,.,TRBJ2-7,TRBV4-1,TGCGCCAGCAGCTACGCTCCCGGCTCCTACGAGCAGTACTTC,CASSYAPGSYEQYF
few,.,TRBJ1-5,TRBV21-1,TGTGCCAGCAGCAACCCATGGGACAGATTTCCAAATCAGCCCCAGCATTTT,CASSNPWDRFPNQPQHF
.,.,TRBJ1-4,TRBV11-2,TGTGCCAGCAGCCAAGGGCCGGGGGTTGAGCTGTTTTTT,CASSQGPGVELFF
few,TRBD1,TRBJ1-5,TRBV27,TGTGCCAGCAGCCTGAGGGGGGGACAGGGAGTAAATCAGCCCCAGCATTTT,CASSLRGGQGVNQPQHF
few,.,TRBJ2-3,TRBV4-1,TGCGCCAGCAGCCCTCTACAGAGAGTTGCGCAGTATTTT,CASSPLQRVAQYF
few,.,TRBJ1-3,TRBV4-3,TGCGCCAGCAGCCAAGAAGGCAGGGGAGGAAACACCATATATTTT,CASSQEGRGGNTIYF
few,TRBD1,TRBJ1-1,TRBV7-6,TGTGCCAGCAGCTCGTCAGGGGGAGGAAACACTGAAGCTTTCTTT,CASSSSGGGNTEAFF
few,.,TRBJ2-3,TRBV7-9,TGTGCCAGCAGCCCTCGAGGCGGGGGCATCACAGATACGCAGTATTTT,CASSPRGGGITDTQYF
.,.,TRBJ1-5,TRBV7-2,TGTGCCAGCAGCTTAGGTCTCCCGGGCGGGCAGCCCCAGCATTTT,CASSLGLPGGQPQHF
.,TRBD1,TRBJ2-5,TRBV4-3,TGCGCCAGCAGCCAAAATACTCAGGGGGCTGCGACCCAGTACTTC,CASSQNTQGAATQYF
few,.,TRBJ2-3,TRBV5-6,TGTGCCAGCAGCTTGGGCGGCAGGGGTTCAGATACGCAGTATTTT,CASSLGGRGSDTQYF
.,.,TRBJ2-7,TRBV10-3,TGTGCCATTGGCAGAGGGCCCACCACCGATACCCGGAGATTGGCAAATTACGAGCAGTACTTC,CAIGRGPTTDTRRLANYEQYF
few,.,TRBJ2-2,TRBV29-1,TGCAGCGTTGGGGGTCCCGGGGAGCTGTTTTTT,CSVGGPGELFF
.,.,TRBJ1-1,TRBV2,TGTGCCAGCAGCACGACATCTCGGACCACTGAAGCTTTCTTT,CASSTTSRTTEAFF
.,.,TRBJ1-1,TRBV7-9,TGTGCCAGCGGCAGACAGACAGGTTCTCTCACTGAAGCTTTCTTT,CASGRQTGSLTEAFF
.,.,TRBJ2-3,TRBV12-3/TRBV12-4,TGTGCCAGCAGGGACTACCTCACAGATACGCAGTATTTT,CASRDYLTDTQYF
.,.,TRBJ1-2,TRBV4-3,TGCGCCAGCAGCCGCATCGAGGGGAGCGTTAACTATGGCTACACCTTC,CASSRIEGSVNYGYTF
few,.,TRBJ2-7,TRBV5-4,TGTGCCAGCGGAGGACACCCCTACGAGCAGTACTTC,CASGGHPYEQYF
few,.,TRBJ2-5,TRBV6-5,TGTGCCAGCAGTTACCTAGGGGCGGAACAAGAGACCCAGTACTTC,CASSYLGAEQETQYF
.,TRBD1,TRBJ2-2,TRBV14,TGTGCCAGCAGACACAGGGGTTCGACCGGGGAGCTGTTTTTT,CASRHRGSTGELFF
many,.,TRBJ2-7,TRBV4-2,TGTGCCAGCAGTCACGCAGGGAAACCCTACGAGCAGTACTTC,CASSHAGKPYEQYF
once,.,TRBJ2-3,TRBV4-2,TGTGCCAGCAGCCAAGGACGGGTGTGGACAGATACGCAGTATTTT,CASSQGRVWTDTQYF
.,TRBD2,TRBJ2-1,TRBV12-3/TRBV12-4,TGTGCCAGCAGTTATGCGACTAGCGGGGACTACAATGAGCAGTTCTTC,CASSYATSGDYNEQFF
.,TRBD2,TRBJ2-5,TRBV7-3,TGTGCCAGCAGCTTAAATCCTGGACTAGCGGGCTCTGGAGCTGGGACCCAGTACTTC,CASSLNPGLAGSGAGTQYF
few,TRBD1,TRBJ2-1,TRBV9,TGTGCCAGCAGCGAAACAAGGACAGGGCGGAGGAATGAGCAGTTCTTC,CASSETRTGRRNEQFF
.,.,TRBJ2-1,TRBV4-2,TGTGCCAGCAGCCAATCTGGGGGCGACAATGAGCAGTTCTTC,CASSQSGGDNEQFF
.,.,TRBJ1-1,TRBV10-3,TGTGCCATCAGTGATTCCAGGGGAGCTTTCTTT,CAISDSRGAFF
.,.,TRBJ1-1,TRBV6-5,TGTGCCAGCAGTCCTAGACCGAGCGGAGAAGCTTTCTTT,CASSPRPSGEAFF
.,.,TRBJ2-2,TRBV24-1,TGTGCCACCAGTGATTCTTGGACAGAAAACACCGGGGAGCTGTTTTTT,CATSDSWTENTGELFF